This record looks at one TCR beta chain sequence and its context. The data are from a study of blood T cell repertoires in COVID-19. Study information: The United States, Italy and Spain were the sources of the acute and convalescent COVID-19 samples. Sources were T cells, B-cell-depleted T cells, or PBMCs; the material itself was cDNA or gDNA.

With 0 bases clipped from V and 0 bases from J, the junction kept 9 bases outside the gene matches. Germline CDR1 and CDR2: SGHKS and YYEKEE (reference sequence). This CDR3 is 18 amino acids long. Clones were sequenced by immunoSEQ multiplex PCR, and TCRdb holds only the in-frame ones, with some missing. The table has 200,000 to 300,000 clones, 80% to 95% seen once. The material sequenced was peripheral blood. The chain couples TRBV5-5 to TRBJ1-3, with 7 bases lining up with TRBD1. The clonotype originates from a person aged 18 to 30 with COVID-19, enrolled during active disease. The CDR3 nucleotides are TGTGCCAGCAGCTTGGTCCTGGGACAGCCTCTCTCTGGAAACACCATATATTTT. Its translation: CASSLVLGQPLSGNTIYF. Filled out from reference TRBV5-5 and TRBJ1-3, the complete variable domain reads DAGVTQSPTHLIKTRGQQVTLRCSPISGHKSVSWYQQVLGQGPQFIFQYYEKEERGRGNFPDRFSARQFPNYSSELNVNALLLGDSALYLCASSLVLGQPLSGNTIYFGEGSWLTVV.